These T cell receptor beta chains were read from a single sample in a study of Graves' ophthalmopathy and Graves' hyperthyroidism. TCRdb processed the multiplex PCR reads anew with MiXCR; each CDR3 protein has one entry. The sample has a few hundred thousand distinct CDR3 sequences; roughly 15% are singletons. Sequencing input: peripheral blood. The source is a woman in her late teens or twenties with stable Graves' hyperthyroidism. Each CDR3 is given without its conserved first and last residue. Fields, in order: V gene, J gene, CDR3 protein.

>TRBV12-3/TRBV12-4|TRBJ1-6
ASSLRGRRISPLH
>TRBV6-1|TRBJ1-5
ASTPPGRAQPQH
>TRBV24-1|TRBJ1-1
ATSAAGPLNTEAF
>TRBV6-5|TRBJ1-2
ASRLGGDYGYT
>TRBV20-1|TRBJ1-2
SAAQWEDGYT
>TRBV29-1|TRBJ1-1
SVEDRGTVNTEAF
>TRBV6-1|TRBJ2-2
ASRTRPTGELF
>TRBV29-1|TRBJ1-1
SVVYPGSSTEAF
>TRBV6-1|TRBJ2-2
ASKNSGTGNTGELF
>TRBV4-1|TRBJ2-7
ASSQVAGSPYEQY
>TRBV20-1|TRBJ2-7
SAPGAGYEQY
>TRBV12-3/TRBV12-4|TRBJ1-3
ASSFWSVPGNTIY
>TRBV5-1|TRBJ2-7
ASSRPDRGDHEQY
>TRBV11-3|TRBJ2-1
ASSSLAASSYNEQF
>TRBV19|TRBJ2-6
ASLRGDRWSGANVPT
>TRBV19|TRBJ1-1
ASSMGGTNTEAF
>TRBV5-1|TRBJ1-1
ASSPSPGIAF
>TRBV3-1|TRBJ1-1
ASSQFPGTAEAF
>TRBV12-3/TRBV12-4|TRBJ1-1
ASTTTVGIEAF
>TRBV2|TRBJ2-7
TSSDRDYEQY
>TRBV12-3/TRBV12-4|TRBJ1-2
ASSPRRLYGYT
>TRBV20-1|TRBJ2-5
SARRDQETKY
>TRBV12-3/TRBV12-4|TRBJ1-5
ASSPTGEPNQPQH
>TRBV6-5|TRBJ2-7
ASSYPGTDEQY
>TRBV7-9|TRBJ2-5
ASSGPPGLAGGAQETQY
>TRBV19|TRBJ1-2
ASSRTMTSYGYT